The rows below give T cell receptor beta chains drawn from one sample of a study of T cells in Graves' hyperthyroidism and ophthalmopathy. TCRdb redid the calling of the multiplex PCR reads with MiXCR, one entry per CDR3 protein. The sample lists around 300,000 distinct CDR3 sequences, roughly 13% occurring once. Material for sequencing was blood. The receptors were sampled from a woman between 40 and 55 years old with Graves' hyperthyroidism. CDR3s include the opening cysteine and the closing phenylalanine or tryptophan. The order of the fields is D gene, clone size, J gene, V gene, CDR3 DNA, CDR3 protein. A D gene is named only where the DNA matches it firmly. Where a row states a size, it is once, few, many or the class of an expanded clone; other rows omit it.

NA | few | TRBJ1-5 | TRBV6-1 | TGTGCCAGCAGCCAGGCGACAGTCCTCGGCAATCAGCCCCAGCATTTT | CASSQATVLGNQPQHF
NA | many | TRBJ2-3 | TRBV7-9 | TGTGCCAGCAGCTTAGCGTTAACTGGGAGTGAAGATACGCAGTATTTT | CASSLALTGSEDTQYF
NA | NA | TRBJ1-5 | TRBV6-1 | TGTGCCAGCAGGGTAGGGGTGAATCAGCCCCAGCATTTT | CASRVGVNQPQHF
NA | few | TRBJ2-5 | TRBV29-1 | TGCAGCGTTCAGGCCAGGGAAGAGACCCAGTGCTTC | CSVQAREETQCF
TRBD1 | many | TRBJ1-1 | TRBV2 | TGTGCCAGCAGACCGGGACAGGGCACTGAAGCTTTCTTT | CASRPGQGTEAFF
TRBD1 | many | TRBJ1-1 | TRBV2 | TGTGCCAGCACCCCGGGACAGGGTGAACTAACTTTCTTT | CASTPGQGELTFF
NA | many | TRBJ1-1 | TRBV20-1 | TGCAGTGCTAGGGAGGGGGGGGCGCTGAACACTGAAGCTTTCTTT | CSAREGGALNTEAFF
NA | many | TRBJ1-2 | TRBV7-6 | TGTGCCAGCAGCTCGTCGTTAAGGAACTATGGCTACACCTTC | CASSSSLRNYGYTF
NA | many | TRBJ1-1 | TRBV10-2 | TGCGCCAGCAGTGAGAGGCTAAACACTGAAGCTTTCTTT | CASSERLNTEAFF
NA | NA | TRBJ2-2 | TRBV24-1 | TGTGCCACCAGTGGACCTAGCGCCGGGGAGCTGTTTTTT | CATSGPSAGELFF
NA | many | TRBJ2-7 | TRBV2 | TGTGCCAGCAGTGAGGGGGCGCCGGACTACGAGCAGTACTTC | CASSEGAPDYEQYF
TRBD2 | NA | TRBJ2-5 | TRBV7-4 | TGTGCCAGCAGCTCCCTAGCGGAGCCGGAGACCCAGTACTTC | CASSSLAEPETQYF
TRBD1 | few | TRBJ1-6 | TRBV10-3 | TGTGCCGTATCAGGGGGGGTAAATTCACCCCTCCACTTT | CAVSGGVNSPLHF
TRBD1 | few | TRBJ2-7 | TRBV29-1 | TGCAGCATAACAGGGGGCTCGTTCGAGCAGTACTTC | CSITGGSFEQYF
NA | many | TRBJ1-1 | TRBV3-1 | TGTGCCAGCAGCCACAGGGTTTCTGAAGCTTTCTTT | CASSHRVSEAFF
NA | NA | TRBJ2-3 | TRBV5-1 | TGCGGGAGCAGCTTAGAGACACCCCAAACGGATACGCAGTATTTT | CGSSLETPQTDTQYF
TRBD1 | many | TRBJ2-2 | TRBV10-3 | TGTGCCATCAGTGAGTCGGCGGGACAGGGTAACACCGGGGAGCTGTTTTTT | CAISESAGQGNTGELFF
TRBD1 | many | TRBJ1-1 | TRBV7-2 | TGTGCCAGCAGCTCCGCCACTTGGACAGGGCCCCTCACTGAAGCTTTCTTT | CASSSATWTGPLTEAFF
NA | many | TRBJ2-3 | TRBV12-3/TRBV12-4 | TGTGCCAGCAAAAAAGGACAGCTCACAGATACGCAGTATTTT | CASKKGQLTDTQYF
TRBD2 | NA | TRBJ2-1 | TRBV18 | TGTGCCAGCTCATCCGGGGACGGGAGGGATGAGCAGTTCTTC | CASSSGDGRDEQFF
TRBD1 | many | TRBJ1-3 | TRBV27 | TGTGCCAGCAGTCTCGGTGGGGACAGTTTCTCTGGAAACACCATATATTTT | CASSLGGDSFSGNTIYF
NA | many | TRBJ1-2 | TRBV6-1 | TGTGCCAGCAGTGAAGGGGACGAGGGCTACACCTTC | CASSEGDEGYTF
NA | NA | TRBJ2-5 | TRBV24-1 | TGTGCCACCAGTGACAGGGCCCAAGAGACCCAGTACTTC | CATSDRAQETQYF
NA | many | TRBJ1-2 | TRBV11-2 | TGTGCCAGCAGCTCGACGCGGCAACCTAACTATGGCTACACCTTC | CASSSTRQPNYGYTF
NA | many | TRBJ1-2 | TRBV6-6 | TGTGCCAGCAGTTACTGGGGGACGGACGATAACTATGGCTACACCTTC | CASSYWGTDDNYGYTF
TRBD1 | many | TRBJ2-1 | TRBV30 | TGTGCCTGGGGTCCCGGGACAGCGAACCCCGATGAGCAGTTCTTC | CAWGPGTANPDEQFF
TRBD1 | NA | TRBJ1-4 | TRBV15 | TGTGCCACCGGGACAGGGAATGAAAAACTGTTTTTT | CATGTGNEKLFF
NA | many | TRBJ2-1 | TRBV6-2/TRBV6-3 | TGTGCCAGCAGTTACTTCCCGGGCAATGAGCAGTTCTTC | CASSYFPGNEQFF
NA | many | TRBJ2-1 | TRBV15 | TGTGCCACTTCTATACCAGTGGGAACGTTCTACAATGAGCAGTTCTTC | CATSIPVGTFYNEQFF
NA | NA | TRBJ1-1 | TRBV18 | TGTGCCAGCTCCCGGAGGACGGAAGGGAGGACTGAAGCTTTCTTT | CASSRRTEGRTEAFF
NA | few | TRBJ1-1 | TRBV4-2 | TGTGCCAGCAGCCAAGTAGGAGGGTATGTTGAAGCTTTCTTT | CASSQVGGYVEAFF
TRBD2 | NA | TRBJ2-1 | TRBV5-5 | TGTGCCAGCAGCTTGGGAGTAGCGGGAGGCCAAAATGAGCAGTTCTTC | CASSLGVAGGQNEQFF
NA | NA | TRBJ1-1 | TRBV18 | TGTGCCAGCTCACCAAACACAGGCCTTAACACTGAAGCTTTCTTT | CASSPNTGLNTEAFF
TRBD2 | many | TRBJ2-4 | TRBV11-3 | TGTGCCAGCAGCGCCCTCCCGGCGGGGGAGGGCATTCAGTACTTC | CASSALPAGEGIQYF
NA | many | TRBJ1-1 | TRBV20-1 | TGCAGTGCACCTGGTCACCGGGTGGGGACTGAAGCTTTCTTT | CSAPGHRVGTEAFF
NA | many | TRBJ2-5 | TRBV19 | TGTGCCAGTAGTATAGGGAAGGGCCCTCAAGAGACCCAGTACTTC | CASSIGKGPQETQYF
NA | NA | TRBJ1-4 | TRBV6-1 | TGTGCCAGCAGCTGGGGGGTGGGGTACGAAAAACTGTTTTTT | CASSWGVGYEKLFF
TRBD1 | many | TRBJ1-1 | TRBV10-3 | TGTGCCATCAGTGAGTCCGCAGGGGGAAACACTGAAGCTTTCTTT | CAISESAGGNTEAFF
NA | many | TRBJ1-1 | TRBV6-1 | TGTGCCAGCAGTGGGGGCTCTGCCTTGGCAAATGAAGCTTTCTTT | CASSGGSALANEAFF
NA | NA | TRBJ1-5 | TRBV12-3/TRBV12-4 | TGTGCCAGCAGTTTTAGATTAGGAGGGAGTAACAATCAGCCCCAGCATTTT | CASSFRLGGSNNQPQHF
NA | many | TRBJ2-3 | TRBV19 | TGTGCCAGTAGTATCCAGCGGGGCACAGATACGCAGTATTTT | CASSIQRGTDTQYF
NA | many | TRBJ2-7 | TRBV7-2 | TGTGCCAGCAGCCCCAGTAGTATGCGGGAAGCGTACGAGCAGTACTTC | CASSPSSMREAYEQYF
NA | few | TRBJ2-2 | TRBV7-7 | TGTGCTAGCAAAAGGGGAATCGAGACCGGGGAGCTGTTTTTT | CASKRGIETGELFF
TRBD1 | many | TRBJ2-7 | TRBV7-8 | TGTGCCAGCAGCCGCCGACAGGGGGAGTACTACGAGCAGTACTTC | CASSRRQGEYYEQYF
TRBD2 | many | TRBJ2-7 | TRBV27 | TGTGCCAGCAGTCAACTAGCGGGGGCAGTCTTTTACGAGCAGTACTTC | CASSQLAGAVFYEQYF
NA | many | TRBJ2-2 | TRBV11-2 | TGTGCCAGCAGCCGGACCCTGAACGCGAACACCGGGGAGCTGTTTTTT | CASSRTLNANTGELFF
TRBD2 | NA | TRBJ2-7 | TRBV20-1 | TGCAGTGCTTTGTCGCCTAGCGGGGTCTACGAGCAGTACTTC | CSALSPSGVYEQYF
NA | NA | TRBJ1-5 | TRBV18 | TGTGCCAGCTCACCACGGGACACATCTAGCAATCAGCCCCAGCATTTT | CASSPRDTSSNQPQHF
NA | many | TRBJ1-5 | TRBV19 | TGTGCCAGTAGTAGAACTAGCAATCAGCCCCAGCATTTT | CASSRTSNQPQHF
TRBD1 | many | TRBJ1-3 | TRBV7-8 | TGTGCCAGCAGCAGGGGGACAGCCGCTGGAAACACCATATATTTT | CASSRGTAAGNTIYF
TRBD1 | many | TRBJ1-2 | TRBV12-3/TRBV12-4 | TGTGCCAGCACCCCAGGGACAGGGGCTCGTGGCTACACCTTC | CASTPGTGARGYTF
TRBD2 | NA | TRBJ2-1 | TRBV7-3 | TGTGCCTTCCTCGCGTCGGGGACTAGCCTCCGTAGCTCCTACAATGAGCAGTTCTTC | CAFLASGTSLRSSYNEQFF
NA | NA | TRBJ1-5 | TRBV19 | TGTGCCAGTAGTATTAAGGCCCCAGAAGAGTTGAGCAATCAGCCCCAGCATTTT | CASSIKAPEELSNQPQHF
NA | many | TRBJ1-1 | TRBV5-1 | TGCGCCAGCAGCTTGGATCTAATACAGGTCACTGAAGCTTTCTTT | CASSLDLIQVTEAFF
NA | many | TRBJ2-1 | TRBV20-1 | TGCAGTGCTAGAGGGCCAGCCGGGGAGCAGTTCTTC | CSARGPAGEQFF
TRBD1 | many | TRBJ1-5 | TRBV6-1 | TGTGCCAGCAGGGCGGGGACAGGGGCTCAGCCCCAGCATTTT | CASRAGTGAQPQHF
NA | many | TRBJ2-7 | TRBV2 | TGTGCCAGCAGCCCAGAGCCTACTAGCTACGAGCAGTACTTC | CASSPEPTSYEQYF